Described below is a single T cell receptor beta chain sequence and its context. PCR was performed using 60 Vbeta and 13 Jbeta primers. The protocol was immunoSEQ multiplex PCR, while the TCRdb copy is restricted to in-frame clones and leaves out a portion. The data hold about 170,000 clones, with approximately 70% observed a single time. The source of the sample is a study of cytomegalovirus exposure and HLA in healthy donors. Trimming shortened V by 6 bases and J by 0 bases, and 8 bases separated the two germline ends. Per germline, CDR1 MNHEY and CDR2 SVGAGI. CDR3 length: 13 residues. Sequencing was done on a sample of PBMCs. V is TRBV6-5 and J is TRBJ1-1, with D tentatively TRBD1 (5 bases). The source is a man between 35 and 55 years old in good health and CMV-seropositive. The CDR3, as DNA: TGTGCCAGCAGCAGACAGATGAACACTGAAGCTTTCTTT. It specifies CASSRQMNTEAFF.